The present entry profiles one T cell receptor beta chain with its context. These data come from a study of molecular identifiers for immune sequencing clone quantification. TCRdb re-called the PCR reads through MiXCR, storing one row per CDR3 protein. The repertoire holds about 640,000 distinct CDR3 sequences, with 15% to 20% as singletons. Germline V gene sequence: CDR1 SGHKS, CDR2 YYEKEE (reference sequence). This CDR3 is 13 amino acids long. V was trimmed by 4 bases and J by 1 base, leaving 6 bases between them. The TCR sequence derives from a human donor in good health. Some libraries in this study had Jurkat cell RNA spiked in. Sequencing input: naive CD8+ T cells from blood, with Jurkat cell RNA spiked in. The sample's subset: FACS-sorted CD8+CD4-CCR7+CD45RA+ naive T cells. The gene calls are TRBV5-5 and TRBJ1-5; D uncertain. CDR3 DNA: TGTGCCAGCAGCAGACTGAGCAATCAGCCCCAGCATTTT. This codes for CASSRLSNQPQHF.